Following are 8 T cell receptor beta chains from one sample sequenced in a study of breast tumors, draining lymph nodes, adjacent tissues. TCRdb analysed the multiplex PCR reads with MiXCR anew, one entry per CDR3 protein. Of 25,000 to 40,000 distinct CDR3 sequences detected, 63% appear once; the ten largest clones hold 18%. Source material: breast tumor tissue. Every receptor here comes from a female donor with breast cancer. Some clones in this sample may be carry-over from other donors' samples.

Written as DNA, the CDR3 is TGTGCCAGCAAGGACAGACCCACCGAGCAGTACTTC. It is translated as CASKDRPTEQYF. The gene calls are TRBV2 and TRBJ2-7; the D gene is possibly TRBD1 (6 bases). The CDR3 runs to 12 residues. Germline CDR1 SNHLY, CDR2 FYNNEI. Deletions cut 7 bases from V and 6 bases from J, with 13 bases between. The full variable domain, rest sourced from reference TRBV2 and TRBJ2-7, is EPEVTQTPSHQVTQMGQEVILRCVPISNHLYFYWYRQILGQKVEFLVSFYNNEISEKSEIFDDQFSVERPDGSNFTLKIRSTKLEDSAMYFCASKDRPTEQYFGPGTRLTVT.

This sequence joins TRBV4-1 and TRBJ1-4; no clear D gene. Trimming removed 0 bases from V and 10 bases from J, with 6 bases in between. Germline loops: CDR1 MGHRA, CDR2 YSYEKL. This CDR3 comprises 12 residues. CDR3 nucleotides: TGCGCCAGCAGCCAAGATGGAATAAAACTGTTTTTT. Protein sequence: CASSQDGIKLFF.

This clonotype occurred once. The chain carries TRBV2 and TRBJ1-5; 7 bases align to TRBD1. The CDR3 spans 16 residues. Trimming removed 6 bases from V and 0 bases from J; junction bases left unmatched: 8. CDR1 SNHLY and CDR2 FYNNEI come from the germline V gene. CDR3 coding DNA: TGTGCCAGCAGCTATCGCAGGGGGGCTAGCAATCAGCCCCAGCATTTT. This gives the protein CASSYRRGASNQPQHF.

This chain links TRBV7-3 with TRBJ2-1; the match to TRBD2 covers 8 bases. V shed 5 bases and J 9 bases; nucleotides not matched to a gene: 6. The CDR3 runs 13 residues. CDR1 is SGHTA, CDR2 FQGTGA, per germline. CDR3 bases: TGTGCCAGCAGCCCGAGGACTAGCAGTGAGCAGTTCTTC. Amino acids: CASSPRTSSEQFF.

As for this clonotype: The junction does not match germline at one end; this may be a read error. J is TRBJ2-2 and V is TRBV7-8; a possible D gene is TRBD2 (6 bases). The CDR3 contains 14 residues. Germline CDR1 and CDR2: SGHVS and FQNEAQ. In DNA form, the CDR3 reads TGTGCCAGCAAATTCACCCAGAGCACCGGGGGGCTGTTTTTT. Translated: CASKFTQSTGGLFF.

The V and J genes are TRBV2 and TRBJ1-5; the D is unclear. Trimming cost V 0 bases and J 6 bases, with 3 bases left between them. Germline CDR1 reads SNHLY; CDR2 reads FYNNEI. This CDR3 is 12 amino acids long. CDR3 bases: TGTGCCAGCAGTGAAGCACCTCAGCCCCAGCATTTT. It translates to CASSEAPQPQHF.

This clonotype has just a few counts. Just one base apart from a much larger clone, this may be a read error. The chain recombines TRBV6-1 with TRBJ2-1; D call uncertain. Germline-derived CDR1 and CDR2 are MNHNS and SASEGT. V shed 5 bases and J shed 6 bases, with 8 bases lying between them. CDR3 length: 12 residues. As DNA, the CDR3 is TGTGCCAGCAGTCACCCTTGCAATGAGCAGTTCTTC. This sequence encodes CASSHPCNEQFF.

As for this clonotype: No DNA is shown, since the ends of the CDR3 on it are uncertain; the CDR3 is the one TCRdb lists. This rearrangement joins TRBV6-1 to TRBJ1-2; the D segment call TRBD1 is taken from the table without a DNA check. The germline V gene has CDR1 MNHNS and CDR2 SASEGT. The CDR3 adds up to 15 amino acids, both ends counted. CDR3: CASRDLGVAFFGYTF.